This T cell receptor beta chain derives from a study of shared clonotypes between healthy human individuals. Notes on the study in general: The rarefaction results pointed to incomplete sorted-subset sequencing despite large depth. A generally larger estimated richness was seen in naive subsets than in memory subsets.

Sequencing was performed with immunoSEQ multiplex PCR; in TCRdb, only in-frame clones are kept and a portion is missing. This sample carries over 2 million clones, under 95% of them seen once, and the ten largest clones take roughly 0.34%. Those who donated, Caucasian adults without exception, all lived in Nashville, Tennessee. Comments on this clone: Antigen specificity is unknown. The sample carries other DNA sequences with the same CDR3.

CDR1 is MDHEN and CDR2 is SYDVKM in the germline V gene. With 5 bases removed from V and 1 base from J, the gap between germline ends came to 3 bases. The CDR3 covers 11 residues. V usage is TRBV28 and J usage is TRBJ2-7, with D hard to call. The receptor was isolated from a man between 18 and 29 years old in good health. Some clones in this sample may be carry-over from other donors' samples. Sequenced: naive CD4+ T cells from PBMCs. Subset given: CD45RA+ positively selected. The CDR3 DNA follows: TGTGCCAGCAGTATATCCTACGAGCAGTACTTC. It encodes CASSISYEQYF.